The 13 T cell receptor beta chains presented below share a single source sample, sequenced in a study of blood T cells in healthy people across ages. For the second PCR, which ran for 7 to 11 cycles, a sample-barcoded 5' primer and a J-beta primer mix were used. Via MiXCR, TCRdb re-called the 5' RACE reads, giving one row per CDR3 protein. The sample has approximately 900,000 distinct CDR3 sequences, 25% to 35% seen once; the top ten hold approximately 10%. The data were also submitted as part of a second study, on T cells of mothers and their children.

The sequenced sample consisted of blood. These receptors came from a woman between 40 and 50 years old in good health.

Only a few counts were recorded for this clonotype. The chain combines TRBV7-2 with TRBJ1-6; no clear D. This CDR3 is built from 15 residues. The germline V gene encodes CDR1 SGHTA and CDR2 FQGNSA. Trimming took 2 bases from V and 8 from J, leaving 13 bases between them. CDR3 in amino acids: CASSLNPNKHSPLHF. The CDR3, as DNA: TGTGCCAGCAGCTTAAATCCAAACAAGCATTCACCCCTCCACTTT.

On this clonotype: A much larger clone differs by one base, so this may be a read error. This CDR3 reads CASTSLGGEQYF. The CDR3 region has the DNA TGTGCCAGCACCTCCTTGGGTGGTGAGCAGTACTTC. The chain recombines TRBV28 with TRBJ2-5; D not certain. Germline V CDR1 and CDR2: MDHEN, SYDVKM. CDR3 size: 12 residues. Trimming shortened V by 7 bases and J by 11 bases, and 17 bases separated the two germline ends.

The chain links TRBV4-2 to TRBJ2-1, with a weak D call TRBD1 (6 bases). The germline V gene encodes CDR1 LGHNA and CDR2 YNFKEQ. The CDR3 runs 16 residues. The V and J ends lost 2 bases and 3 bases respectively, with 14 bases between them. The CDR3: CASSQSTGQSYNEQFF. The DNA of the CDR3 is TGTGCCAGCAGCCAATCCACCGGACAGAGCTACAATGAGCAGTTCTTC.

In this sample, this clonotype turned up once. The rearrangement uses TRBV14 and TRBJ2-1; the D is unclear. Per the germline V gene, CDR1 is SGHDN and CDR2 is FVKESK. Between the trimmed V and J ends, which lost 0 bases and 7 bases, there was a span of 10 bases. The CDR3 runs 14 residues. CDR3 residues: CASSQDVVLNEQFF. CDR3 in DNA: TGTGCCAGCAGCCAAGATGTGGTTTTAAATGAGCAGTTCTTC.

This clonotype was seen only a few times. The V gene is TRBV20-1, the J gene TRBJ1-1, with 8 bases lining up with TRBD1. J was trimmed by 4 bases and V by 5 bases; bases with no gene match: 6. This CDR3 has 13 residues. Per germline, CDR1 DFQATT and CDR2 SNEGSKA (reference sequence). CDR3 DNA: TGCAGTGCTCAGGACAGGGTGGGCACTGAAGCTTTCTTT. This translates into CSAQDRVGTEAFF.

Remarks on this clonotype: Being one base from a much bigger clone, this may be a read error. The chain recombines TRBV10-3 with TRBJ2-1, with D tentatively TRBD1 (6 bases). Germline lookup yields CDR1 ENHRY and CDR2 SYGVKD. CDR3 size: 13 residues. CDR3 DNA: TGTGCCATCGGTGAGGGGGAATACAATGAGCAGTTCTTC. Translation gives CAIGEGEYNEQFF.

This chain joins TRBV2 and TRBJ2-4; the match to TRBD1 covers 12 bases. Germline CDR1 and CDR2: SNHLY and FYNNEI. This CDR3 is 18 amino acids long. V lost 5 bases and J lost 3; bases outside the gene matches: 11. The DNA for the CDR3 is TGTGCCAGCAGTCCCGGGACAGGGGGCGGATGGGGCAAAAACATTCAGTACTTC. It codes for CASSPGTGGGWGKNIQYF.

Regarding this clonotype: A much larger clone differs by one base, so this may be a read error. The chain couples TRBV7-3 to TRBJ2-1, with no clear D. Germline V gene data show CDR1 as SGHTA and CDR2 as FQGTGA. This CDR3 has 15 residues. V was cut by 4 bases and J by 9 bases, with 19 bases left in between. The CDR3 loop reads CASSSSPTPSAEQFF. The CDR3 nucleotides read TGTGCCAGCAGCTCAAGCCCGACACCCTCGGCTGAGCAGTTCTTC. Variable domain in full (rest from reference TRBV7-3 and TRBJ2-1): GAGVSQTPSNKVTEKGKYVELRCDPISGHTALYWYRQSLGQGPEFLIYFQGTGAADDSGLPNDRFFAVRPEGSVSTLKIQRTERGDSAVYLCASSSSPTPSAEQFFGPGTRLTVL.

This clonotype was seen many times. The J gene is TRBJ2-1, the V gene TRBV28, with D perhaps matching TRBD1 (6 bases). Germline CDR1 reads MDHEN; CDR2 reads SYDVKM. The CDR3 covers 15 residues. Between the trimmed V and J ends, which lost 1 base and 5 bases, there was a span of 12 bases. The CDR3 sequence: CASSLSAAGDNEQFF. CDR3 DNA sequence: TGTGCCAGCAGTTTATCCGCGGCAGGGGACAATGAGCAGTTCTTC.

This clonotype has ten or more counts. The chain has TRBV6-5 and TRBJ1-2; D is perhaps TRBD1 (5 bases). There are 13 residues in the CDR3. Germline V gives CDR1 MNHEY, CDR2 SVGAGI. V was pared by 0 bases and J by 7 bases, with 9 bases between. The CDR3 bases are TGTGCCAGCAGTTACTCCCCAGGGCTTGGCTACACCTTC. Its translation is CASSYSPGLGYTF.

The chain is built from TRBV7-8 and TRBJ2-1, with a weak D call TRBD1 (6 bases). The germline V and J ends were trimmed by 4 bases and 6 bases, with 13 bases remaining between them. CDR3 length: 14 amino acids. Germline lookup yields CDR1 SGHVS and CDR2 FQNEAQ. Written as DNA, the CDR3 is TGTGCCAGCAGCTCAACGAACAGGGCCAATGAGCAGTTCTTC. Amino acids: CASSSTNRANEQFF. Variable domain in full (rest from reference TRBV7-8 and TRBJ2-1): GAGVSQSPRYKVAKRGQDVALRCDPISGHVSLFWYQQALGQGPEFLTYFQNEAQLDKSGLPSDRFFAERPEGSVSTLKIQRTQQEDSAVYLCASSSTNRANEQFFGPGTRLTVL.

The sample holds many counts of this clonotype. The chain carries TRBV20-1 and TRBJ2-7, with 8 bases that match TRBD1. The CDR3 consists of 17 residues. The ends lost 6 bases at V and 3 bases at J; junction bases unmatched: 19. Per germline, CDR1 DFQATT and CDR2 SNEGSKA (reference sequence). The CDR3 nucleotides are TGCAGTGCGAGACGTCAGGACAGGGTAGGGCTAAGCTACGAGCAGTACTTC. Residues: CSARRQDRVGLSYEQYF.

This clonotype was found many times. V usage is TRBV10-3 and J usage is TRBJ2-7; D may be TRBD1 (5 bases). CDR1 is ENHRY, CDR2 SYGVKD, per germline. V lost 3 bases, J lost 2 bases, and 11 bases lay in between. CDR3 length: 14 amino acids. CDR3 nucleotides: TGTGCCATCAGTGATTGGGGCCAGACCTACGAGCAGTACTTC. Translated: CAISDWGQTYEQYF.